The 18 T cell receptor beta chains given below trace back to one sample, sequenced in a study of blood T cell repertoires in COVID-19. TCRdb keeps only in-frame clones here, not all; method: immunoSEQ multiplex PCR. In the table there are 300,000 or so clones, roughly 85% of which are singletons. Sequenced sample: PBMCs or T cells enriched from blood (not recorded which). All receptors come from a woman between 40 and 50 years old with acute COVID-19.

The rearrangement links TRBV5-8 to TRBJ1-2; 11 bases align to TRBD1. The CDR3 sequence is 15 residues long. V lost 4 bases and J lost 5; bases outside the gene matches: 7. The germline V gene has CDR1 SGHTS and CDR2 YDEGEE. The DNA of the CDR3 is TGTGCCAGCAGCCCGGGACAGGGGGTCTATTATGGCTACACCTTC. Encoded protein: CASSPGQGVYYGYTF.

The V gene is TRBV11-1, the J gene TRBJ1-1; D is ambiguous. This CDR3 has 16 residues. Germline lookup yields CDR1 SGHAT and CDR2 FQDESV (reference sequence). Trimming took 3 bases from V and 1 from J, leaving 15 bases between them. CDR3 DNA sequence: TGTGCCAGCAGCTTCGCGGGCGGGTCACAGAACACTGAAGCTTTCTTT. It yields the protein CASSFAGGSQNTEAFF.

The rearrangement uses TRBV6-5 and TRBJ2-5; 7 bases match TRBD1. After removal of 6 bases from V and 7 bases from J, the junction contained 8 bases not matched to a gene. CDR3 length: 13 amino acids. Germline CDR1 and CDR2: MNHEY and SVGAGI. This CDR3 reads CASRSGQAGTQYF. In DNA, the CDR3 is TGTGCCAGCAGGTCAGGACAGGCGGGGACCCAGTACTTC.

The chain carries TRBV9 and TRBJ1-3; tentative D call: TRBD1 (5 bases). Trimming left V 4 bases short and J 2 bases short, with 13 bases between. The CDR3 length is 15 residues. Germline CDR1 and CDR2: SGDLS and YYNGEE. CDR3 DNA: TGTGCCAGCAGCCTCTCGGGGGATACTGGAAACACCATATATTTT. Translation: CASSLSGDTGNTIYF.

The chain uses TRBV28 and TRBJ2-5; 10 bases match TRBD2. The V and J ends lost 7 bases and 1 base, in that order; junction bases with no gene match: 12. This CDR3 spans 17 amino acids. Germline CDR1 and CDR2: MDHEN and SYDVKM. The CDR3 is CASNEGLAGVGQETQYF. CDR3 bases: TGTGCCAGCAACGAGGGTCTAGCGGGAGTAGGCCAAGAGACCCAGTACTTC.

This clone was recorded once. V is TRBV3-1 (or the pseudogene TRBV3-2) and J is TRBJ2-3; TRBD2 matches at 12 bases. The germline V gene has CDR1 LGHDT and CDR2 YNNKEL (reference sequence). This CDR3 contains 17 residues. The V and J ends lost 4 bases and 1 base, in that order; junction bases with no gene match: 6. The DNA of the CDR3 is TGTGCCAGCAGCCCCGGCCTAGCGGGGGGGCGCACAGATACGCAGTATTTT. Translation gives CASSPGLAGGRTDTQYF.

This chain links TRBV20-1 with TRBJ1-2; D is unclear. Germline CDR1 is DFQATT and CDR2 is SNEGSKA (reference sequence). The V end was cut by 3 bases, the J end by 0 bases, with 8 bases between. This CDR3 has 13 residues. The DNA of the CDR3 is TGCAGTGCTAGTGGACTCTCTAACTATGGCTACACCTTC. As protein: CSASGLSNYGYTF.

This chain connects TRBV2 to TRBJ2-2, with 7 positions matching TRBD2. CDR3 size: 15 residues. In germline, CDR1 is SNHLY, CDR2 FYNNEI. After removal of 5 bases from V and 4 bases from J, the junction contained 7 bases not matched to a gene. The CDR3 protein is CASSPLAGPTGELFF. The CDR3 bases are TGTGCCAGCAGTCCTTTAGCGGGTCCCACCGGGGAGCTGTTTTTT. Variable domain in full (rest from reference TRBV2 and TRBJ2-2): EPEVTQTPSHQVTQMGQEVILRCVPISNHLYFYWYRQILGQKVEFLVSFYNNEISEKSEIFDDQFSVERPDGSNFTLKIRSTKLEDSAMYFCASSPLAGPTGELFFGEGSRLTVL.

The chain couples TRBV4-3 to TRBJ1-1; D ambiguous. With 0 bases removed from V and 0 bases from J, the gap between germline ends came to 8 bases. CDR1 and CDR2 from the germline V gene are LGHNA and YSLEER. This CDR3 is 15 amino acids long. CDR3: CASSQEGGMNTEAFF. Written as DNA, the CDR3 is TGCGCCAGCAGCCAAGAGGGAGGGATGAACACTGAAGCTTTCTTT.

The gene calls are TRBV2 and TRBJ2-3, with 9 bases fitting TRBD2. This CDR3 is 16 amino acids long. The germline V gene has CDR1 SNHLY and CDR2 FYNNEI. The trim removed 6 bases at V and 5 bases at J, leaving 12 bases unmatched. The CDR3 bases are TGTGCCAGCAGGGTCAGTAGCGGGAGTTTTGGAGATACGCAGTATTTT. It yields the protein CASRVSSGSFGDTQYF.

The V and J genes are TRBV6-1 and TRBJ1-5, with D perhaps matching TRBD1 (6 bases). Germline CDR1 MNHNS, CDR2 SASEGT. Trimming took 2 bases from V and 0 from J, leaving 14 bases between them. The CDR3 consists of 17 residues. Here the CDR3 DNA reads TGTGCCAGCAGTGAAAATCCAGGGGCGTATAGCAATCAGCCCCAGCATTTT. Translated, it gives CASSENPGAYSNQPQHF.

CDR3 coding DNA: TGCGCCAGCAGCCAAGATTCCAGGGGGCTCTACGAGCAGTACTTC. It codes for CASSQDSRGLYEQYF. The rearrangement joins TRBV4-3 to TRBJ2-7; 8 nucleotides line up with TRBD1. Trimming took 0 bases from V and 3 from J; bases not matched to a gene: 4. The V gene's germline CDR1 is LGHNA and CDR2 YSLEER. The CDR3 runs 15 residues.

The rearrangement links TRBV4-2 to TRBJ1-3; no clear D gene. CDR1 and CDR2 (germline): LGHNA, YNFKEQ. CDR3 length equals 13 residues. Trimming stripped 10 bases from V and 4 bases from J, with 14 bases between. This CDR3 reads CATRRAEGNTIYF. The CDR3 bases are TGTGCCACGCGGAGAGCCGAGGGAAACACCATATATTTT.

The chain recombines TRBV29-1 with TRBJ1-1; no reliable D call. This CDR3 region has 12 residues. The germline gives CDR1 SQVTM, CDR2 ANQGSEA. Deletions cut 6 bases from V and 1 base from J, with 9 bases between. The CDR3 spells CSVSGSNTEAFF. CDR3 nucleotide sequence: TGCAGCGTCTCAGGATCGAACACTGAAGCTTTCTTT.

This sequence joins TRBV25-1 and TRBJ2-7; D is perhaps TRBD1 (6 bases). The germline V and J ends were trimmed by 7 bases and 3 bases, with 16 bases remaining between them. CDR1 is MGHDK and CDR2 is SYGVNS in the germline V gene. This CDR3 has 14 residues. The CDR3 bases are TGTGCCAGCACATCCTCGACAGGAAACTACGAGCAGTACTTC. Amino acids: CASTSSTGNYEQYF.

The chain recombines TRBV7-3 with TRBJ1-1; no reliable D call. Germline values: CDR1 SGHTA, CDR2 FQGTGA. The CDR3 covers 16 residues. Trimming removed 1 base from V and 0 bases from J, with 12 bases in between. This chain's CDR3 is CASSLIRSVVNTEAFF. The CDR3 DNA sequence: TGTGCCAGCAGCTTAATTCGTTCGGTCGTGAACACTGAAGCTTTCTTT.

The chain is built from TRBV9 and TRBJ1-5; D is undetermined. The CDR3 totals 15 residues. CDR1 is SGDLS and CDR2 is YYNGEE in the germline V gene. V was cut by 0 bases and J by 5 bases, with 12 bases left in between. The chain's CDR3 is CASSVGGYEYQPQHF. DNA of the CDR3: TGTGCCAGCAGCGTAGGAGGGTATGAGTATCAGCCCCAGCATTTT. Supplemented by reference TRBV9 and TRBJ1-5, the full variable domain reads DSGVTQTPKHLITATGQRVTLRCSPRSGDLSVYWYQQSLDQGLQFLIQYYNGEERAKGNILERFSAQQFPDLHSELNLSSLELGDSALYFCASSVGGYEYQPQHFGDGTRLSIL.

J is TRBJ2-7 and V is TRBV6-2 or TRBV6-3; a possible D gene is TRBD2 (6 bases). CDR3 length: 16 residues. The germline V and J ends were trimmed by 7 bases and 6 bases, with 25 bases remaining between them. Germline V CDR1 and CDR2: MNHEY, SVGEGT. The CDR3 nucleotides read TGTGCCAGCACCCCGATTGAGCGGGTGAGATTAAGCGAGCAGTACTTC. This codes for CASTPIERVRLSEQYF.